The present entry profiles one TCR beta chain with its context. The antigen is not known. No vitiligo treatment was given during the prior three months. The data are from a study of resident and recirculating memory T cells in vitiligo. At the level of the study: Each patient gave two lesional and two nonlesional epidermal shave biopsies, plus PBMCs. Study results and caveats: Clonality differed among vitiligo lesions, with no unique dominant clone.

Method: immunoSEQ multiplex PCR; TCRdb's copy keeps in-frame clones and lacks some. The sample has tens of thousands of clones, just over 90% seen once. The sequenced sample was blood. The receptor was isolated from a male donor with vitiligo.

DNA of the CDR3: TGCGCCAGCAGCTTGGGACAGTTCTCCTACGAGCAGTACTTC. Amino acids: CASSLGQFSYEQYF. The rearrangement links TRBV5-1 to TRBJ2-7, with D possibly being TRBD1 (5 bases). V shed 0 bases and J shed 0 bases, with 7 bases lying between them. The germline CDR1 and CDR2 sequences are SGHRS and YFSETQ. The CDR3 contains 14 residues.